What follows are 18 T cell receptor beta chains derived from one specimen sequenced in a study of T cell repertoires in cytomegalovirus infection (dated by TCRdb to the late 2010s). Sequencing was carried out with an Illumina HiSeq 1500. TCRdb redid the processing of the public reads, applying fastp at Q25 and MiXCR, and retained in-frame beta chains. Each CDR3 protein gets just one entry, which takes the most common genes and DNA from the rows behind it. For this sample the table gives about 300,000 distinct CDR3 sequences, of which 8% to 10% were detected only once. The leading ten clones occupy approximately 2.4% of the sample. Material: PBMCs. These receptors came from a human donor in good health (CMV status not recorded). Some clones in this sample may be carry-over from other donors' samples.

The chain carries TRBV3-1 and TRBJ1-2, with D unresolved. The length of the CDR3 is 15 residues. With 1 base removed from V and 4 bases from J, the gap between germline ends came to 13 bases. From germline, CDR1 is LGHDT and CDR2 YNNKEL (reference sequence). The CDR3 protein is CASSQGTIVAYGYTF. The CDR3 nucleotides read TGTGCCAGCAGCCAAGGGACTATAGTAGCCTATGGCTACACCTTC.

In its sample, this clonotype was seen many times. The genes are TRBV29-1 and TRBJ2-1, with 9 bases lining up with TRBD2. CDR1 SQVTM and CDR2 ANQGSEA come from the germline V gene. With V trimmed by 4 bases and J by 9 bases, 7 bases remained unmatched. The CDR3 extends over 13 amino acids. CDR3 in amino acids: CSVGGGASIEQFF. DNA of the CDR3: TGCAGCGTTGGCGGGGGGGCCAGCATTGAGCAGTTCTTC.

This clonotype was seen at least ten times. The chain employs TRBV7-9 and TRBJ2-2; perhaps TRBD2 as D (6 bases). Trimming cost V 5 bases and J 4 bases, with 17 bases left between them. Germline CDR1 SEHNR, CDR2 FQNEAQ (reference sequence). The CDR3 runs to 16 residues. CDR3 nucleotide sequence: TGTGCCAGCAGCGCCGGGAGCTCAGCCCTCACCGGGGAGCTGTTTTTT. Its protein product is CASSAGSSALTGELFF.

This clonotype was detected many times. The J gene is TRBJ2-5, the V gene TRBV28; TRBD2 aligns across 10 bases. CDR3 size: 15 residues. The V gene end was trimmed by 6 bases and the J gene end by 3 bases; junction bases not matched to a gene: 7. Germline CDR1 MDHEN, CDR2 SYDVKM. The CDR3 DNA reads TGTGCCAGCAGCTGGGCCGGGACTAGCGAAGAGACCCAGTACTTC. The encoded protein is CASSWAGTSEETQYF.

Regarding this clonotype: A single base separates this from a much larger clone, so it may be a read error. This chain links TRBV28 with TRBJ2-5; D not certain. Germline CDR1 reads MDHEN; CDR2 reads SYDVKM. The CDR3 is 10 residues long. The DNA of the CDR3 is TGTACCAGCAGCCTTTCGCCCCAGTACTTC. This gives the protein CTSSLSPQYF.

This clonotype occurred many times. V is TRBV20-1 and J is TRBJ1-1; D gene uncertain. This CDR3 is built from 13 residues. Germline V gene lookup returns CDR1 DFQATT and CDR2 SNEGSKA (reference sequence). V was trimmed by 6 bases and J by 1 base, leaving 12 bases between them. In nucleotides, the CDR3 is TGCAGTGCCACCGACAAAACGAACACTGAAGCTTTCTTT. This gives the protein CSATDKTNTEAFF.

This clonotype was seen repeatedly, ten times or more. The chain combines TRBV28 with TRBJ2-1; TRBD2 matches at 8 bases. The CDR3 runs to 16 residues. Germline V gene sequence: CDR1 MDHEN, CDR2 SYDVKM. The junction had 11 bases not matched to a gene; V was cut back by 6 bases and J by 4 bases. This chain's CDR3 is CASSSTPSGGYNEQFF. The CDR3 nucleotides read TGTGCCAGCAGCTCCACCCCGAGCGGGGGTTACAATGAGCAGTTCTTC.

Details on this clonotype: Since a much larger clone is just one base distant, this may be a read error. This CDR3 fails to terminate in the conserved phenylalanine or tryptophan, so it likely reflects a read error. This sequence joins TRBV29-1 and TRBJ1-2, with D possibly TRBD1 on 5 matching bases. Germline lookup yields CDR1 SQVTM and CDR2 ANQGSEA. V was clipped by 6 bases and J by 7 bases, with 12 bases between them. The CDR3 contains 11 residues. DNA for the CDR3: TGCAGCGTAACCCGGGGGACTGGCTACACCCTC. It is translated as CSVTRGTGYTL.

This clonotype was counted a few times. This may be a read error, as it is one base from a much larger clone. CDR3 residues: CASSLLAGGPEQFF. The CDR3 bases are TGTGCCAGCAGCTTACTAGCGGGGGGGCCTGAGCAGTTCTTC. This chain links TRBV11-2 with TRBJ2-1; 12 bases map to TRBD2. The length of the CDR3 is 14 residues. The junction had 2 bases not matched to a gene; V was cut back by 2 bases and J by 9 bases. The germline gives CDR1 SGHAT, CDR2 FQNNGV.

This clonotype was seen a few times. This sequence joins TRBV5-1 and TRBJ2-1; 8 bases are shared with TRBD2. Looked up from germline, CDR1 is SGHRS and CDR2 is YFSETQ. The junction had 11 bases not matched to a gene; V was cut back by 6 bases and J by 6 bases. CDR3 length: 15 amino acids. DNA of the CDR3: TGCGCCAGCAAATACCGAGCGGGAGACATCAATGAGCAGTTCTTC. This sequence encodes CASKYRAGDINEQFF.

This clonotype was counted only a few times. This chain joins TRBV5-5 and TRBJ2-1, with TRBD1 matching 9 bases. V gave up 4 bases and J gave up 4 bases; unmatched junction bases: 6. Germline lookup yields CDR1 SGHKS and CDR2 YYEKEE (reference sequence). This CDR3 has 15 residues. The CDR3 reads CASSLGTGMYNEQFF. The CDR3 region has the DNA TGTGCCAGCAGCCTAGGGACAGGGATGTACAATGAGCAGTTCTTC.

This clonotype has at least ten counts. This chain links TRBV29-1 with TRBJ2-3; tentatively, D is TRBD2 (6 bases). V was trimmed by 3 bases and J by 2 bases, leaving 15 bases between them. The CDR3 extends over 15 amino acids. Germline CDR1 reads SQVTM; CDR2 reads ANQGSEA. CDR3 protein: CSVEERGGLTDTQYF. In nucleotides, the CDR3 is TGCAGCGTTGAGGAGAGGGGAGGACTCACAGATACGCAGTATTTT.

V gene TRBV6-4 combines with J gene TRBJ2-3; tentative D call: TRBD2 (5 bases). This CDR3 is 13 amino acids long. The V and J ends lost 3 bases and 10 bases respectively, with 14 bases between them. In germline, CDR1 is MRHNA, CDR2 SNTAGT. The CDR3 nucleotides read TGTGCCAGCAGTGAGGGTGGACTTCAACCGCAGTATTTT. It specifies CASSEGGLQPQYF.

This clonotype was seen at least ten times. This chain joins TRBV28 and TRBJ2-7; 9 bases line up with TRBD1. The germline CDR1 and CDR2 sequences are MDHEN and SYDVKM. V shed 5 bases and J 2 bases; nucleotides not matched to a gene: 10. The CDR3 sequence is 16 residues long. CDR3 amino acids: CASSPRGQGKPYEQYV. The DNA for the CDR3 is TGTGCCAGCAGTCCCCGCGGACAGGGGAAGCCCTACGAGCAGTACGTC.

The table lists this clonotype with many counts. The chain employs TRBV10-3 and TRBJ1-5; 9 bases align to TRBD1. This CDR3 spans 15 amino acids. Germline CDR1 is ENHRY and CDR2 is SYGVKD. V dropped 6 bases and J dropped 3; count of bases not matched to a gene: 6. CDR3 in DNA: TGTGCCATCAGGGGGGACAGGGCGAACAATCAGCCCCAGCATTTT. Its translation is CAIRGDRANNQPQHF.

This clonotype was counted at least ten times. The V gene is TRBV7-8, the J gene TRBJ1-1; D uncertain. Germline V gives CDR1 SGHVS, CDR2 FQNEAQ. The CDR3 totals 14 residues. Trimming shortened V by 1 base and J by 4 bases, and 10 bases separated the two germline ends. The DNA for the CDR3 is TGTGCCAGCAGCTTAGTGGGTGGGCCCACTGAAGCTTTCTTT. This translates into CASSLVGGPTEAFF.

This clonotype was seen at least ten times. The rearrangement uses TRBV2 and TRBJ2-2, with 13 bases matching TRBD2. J was trimmed by 5 bases and V by 7 bases; bases with no gene match: 4. CDR1 and CDR2 (germline): SNHLY, FYNNEI. The CDR3 extends over 15 amino acids. In DNA form, the CDR3 reads TGTGCCAGCAAGGTGGGACTAGCGGGGACCGGGGAGCTGTTTTTT. Amino acids: CASKVGLAGTGELFF.

This clonotype appeared many times. V is TRBV6-6 and J is TRBJ2-7; 7 bases align to TRBD2. The V and J ends lost 2 bases and 4 bases, in that order; junction bases with no gene match: 5. Germline values: CDR1 MNHNY, CDR2 SVGAGI (reference sequence). CDR3 length: 14 amino acids. The CDR3 region is CASSYPPGGYEQYF. The CDR3 nucleotides are TGTGCCAGCAGTTACCCGCCGGGGGGTTACGAGCAGTACTTC.